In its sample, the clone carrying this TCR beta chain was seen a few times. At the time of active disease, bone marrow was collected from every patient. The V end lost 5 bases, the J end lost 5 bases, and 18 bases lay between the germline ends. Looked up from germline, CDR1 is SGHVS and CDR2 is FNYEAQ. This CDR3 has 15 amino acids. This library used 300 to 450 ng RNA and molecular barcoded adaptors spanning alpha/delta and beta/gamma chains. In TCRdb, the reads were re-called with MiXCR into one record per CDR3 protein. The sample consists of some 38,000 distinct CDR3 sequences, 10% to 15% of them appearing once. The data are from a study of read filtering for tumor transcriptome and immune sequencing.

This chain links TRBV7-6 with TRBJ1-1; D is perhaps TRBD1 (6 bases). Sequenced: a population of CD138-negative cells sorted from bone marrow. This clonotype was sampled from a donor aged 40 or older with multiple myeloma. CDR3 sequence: CASSEIPRGATEAFF. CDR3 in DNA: TGTGCCAGCAGCGAAATCCCGAGGGGGGCAACTGAAGCTTTCTTT. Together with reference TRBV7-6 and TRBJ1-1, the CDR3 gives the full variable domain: GAGVSQSPRYKVTKRGQDVALRCDPISGHVSLYWYRQALGQGPEFLTYFNYEAQQDKSGLPNDRFSAERPEGSISTLTIQRTEQRDSAMYRCASSEIPRGATEAFFGQGTRLTVV.